One and the same sample provided the 29 T cell receptor beta chains below, sequenced in a study of cytomegalovirus exposure and HLA in healthy donors. It was with 60 Vbeta and 13 Jbeta primers that the PCR ran. Using immunoSEQ multiplex PCR, the repertoire was profiled, and TCRdb retains in-frame clones only, with some absent. The table includes 90,000 or so clones, about 66% detected once. The sequencing input was PBMCs. All receptors derive from a boy younger than 18 in good health and CMV-seropositive.

The chain has TRBV6-1 and TRBJ2-7; TRBD1 might be the D (5 bases). There are 12 residues in the CDR3. Trimming pared 5 bases from V and 3 bases from J, leaving 8 bases between. Germline CDR1 is MNHNS and CDR2 is SASEGT. CDR3 region: CASSIQVYEQYF. Here the CDR3 DNA reads TGTGCCAGCAGTATACAGGTCTACGAGCAGTACTTC.

The rearrangement joins TRBV6-5 to TRBJ2-7; 9 bases align to TRBD2. With V trimmed by 5 bases and J by 2 bases, 4 bases remained unmatched. The length of the CDR3 is 14 residues. Looked up from germline, CDR1 is MNHEY and CDR2 is SVGAGI. CDR3 residues: CASSRTSETYEQYF. The CDR3 DNA is TGTGCCAGCAGTCGGACTAGCGAGACCTACGAGCAGTACTTC.

This clone was recorded a few times. This chain links TRBV5-4 with TRBJ2-5, with D possibly being TRBD2 (6 bases). V was clipped by 10 bases and J by 4 bases, with 29 bases between them. The germline gives CDR1 SGHNT, CDR2 YYREEE (reference sequence). This CDR3 has 17 residues. The CDR3 DNA sequence: TGTGCCTACTCCGTCGGAGCGGGCCTCTCTGGGTTAGAGACCCAGTACTTC. Translating gives CAYSVGAGLSGLETQYF.

The chain employs TRBV27 and TRBJ2-6; 7 bases are a match to TRBD1. V was pared by 8 bases and J by 0 bases, with 10 bases of the junction left unmatched. Per the germline V gene, CDR1 is MNHEY and CDR2 is SMNVEV (reference sequence). CDR3 length: 17 amino acids. CDR3 in amino acids: CASGTGQASSGANVLTF. CDR3 nucleotide sequence: TGTGCCAGCGGAACCGGACAGGCCAGCTCTGGGGCCAACGTCCTGACTTTC.

In this sample, this clone turned up once. V usage is TRBV6-7 and J usage is TRBJ2-2; 8 bases are a match to TRBD1. TRBV6-7 has ORF status, its function being uncertain. Trimming cost V 5 bases and J 5 bases; bases outside gene matches: 10. This CDR3 has 16 residues. The CDR3 reads CASSTRTGYETGELFF. CDR3 nucleotides: TGTGCCAGCAGTACCCGGACAGGGTATGAGACCGGGGAGCTGTTTTTT.

This sequence joins TRBV7-9 and TRBJ2-5, with D perhaps TRBD2 (5 bases). Germline lookup yields CDR1 SEHNR and CDR2 FQNEAQ (reference sequence). V gave up 1 base and J gave up 1 base, with 7 bases separating them. The CDR3 runs to 14 residues. The CDR3 is CASSLDEGQETQYF. For the CDR3, the DNA is TGTGCCAGCAGCTTAGACGAGGGCCAAGAGACCCAGTACTTC.

The chain combines TRBV6-1 with TRBJ1-5; the D gene is possibly TRBD1 (6 bases). V lost 5 bases, J lost 4 bases, and 12 bases lay in between. This CDR3 comprises 14 residues. CDR1 and CDR2 (germline): MNHNS, SASEGT. CDR3 coding DNA: TGTGCCAGCAGTCTCGACAGGAATAATCAGCCCCAGCATTTT. It yields the protein CASSLDRNNQPQHF.

The chain's CDR3 is CASSPHWTSGRWHEQFF. CDR3 sequence (DNA): TGTGCCAGCTCACCTCACTGGACTAGCGGGAGATGGCATGAGCAGTTCTTC. V is TRBV18 and J is TRBJ2-1; 13 nucleotides align to TRBD2. Germline V gene lookup returns CDR1 KGHSH and CDR2 LQKENI. The CDR3 is 17 amino acids. V lost 3 bases to trimming and J lost 8 bases; unmatched junction nucleotides: 10.

This clone was counted only a few times. The V gene is TRBV30, the J gene TRBJ1-2; no clear D. The CDR3 extends over 16 amino acids. The V and J ends lost 2 bases and 0 bases respectively, with 16 bases between them. Looked up from germline, CDR1 is GTSNPN and CDR2 is SVGIG (reference sequence). The CDR3 loop is CAWSTPWREANYGYTF. Written as DNA, the CDR3 is TGTGCCTGGAGTACACCGTGGAGGGAAGCTAACTATGGCTACACCTTC. Looking up the rest from reference TRBV30 and TRBJ1-2 gives the full variable domain: SQTIHQWPATLVQPVGSPLSLECTVEGTSNPNLYWYRQAAGRGLQLLFYSVGIGQISSEVPQNLSASRPQDRQFILSSKKLLLSDSGFYLCAWSTPWREANYGYTFGSGTRLTVV.

The rearrangement joins TRBV18 to TRBJ2-7, with 9 bases identical to TRBD1. The CDR3 runs to 16 residues. V was pared by 5 bases and J by 2 bases, with 10 bases of the junction left unmatched. Germline-derived CDR1 and CDR2 are KGHSH and LQKENI. Here the CDR3 reads CASSTREGQGAYEQYF. The CDR3 coding sequence is TGTGCCAGCTCAACGAGAGAGGGACAGGGCGCCTACGAGCAGTACTTC. Combining the CDR3 with reference TRBV18 and TRBJ2-7 gives the whole variable domain NAGVMQNPRHLVRRRGQEARLRCSPMKGHSHVYWYRQLPEEGLKFMVYLQKENIIDESGMPKERFSAEFPKEGPSILRIQQVVRGDSAAYFCASSTREGQGAYEQYFGPGTRLTVT.

The chain couples TRBV20-1 to TRBJ2-1; weak D call: TRBD1 (6 bases). V lost 6 bases and J lost 8, with 11 bases in between. Per germline, CDR1 DFQATT and CDR2 SNEGSKA (reference sequence). CDR3 length equals 11 residues. CDR3 loop: CSADQGYEQFF. The CDR3 DNA reads as TGCAGTGCGGACCAGGGGTATGAGCAGTTCTTC.

The chain uses TRBV6-5 and TRBJ2-1, with TRBD1 identical over 7 bases. V was clipped by 2 bases and J by 7 bases; unmatched bases: 5. The CDR3 is made up of 14 amino acids. Germline V CDR1 and CDR2: MNHEY, SVGAGI. The CDR3 nucleotides read TGTGCCAGCAGTTACAGGGGGCGCTTAAATGAGCAGTTCTTC. This gives the protein CASSYRGRLNEQFF.

This clone was counted only a few times. The rearrangement uses TRBV6-5 and TRBJ1-6; 12 bases are a match to TRBD1. The V gene's germline CDR1 is MNHEY and CDR2 SVGAGI. V lost 7 bases, J lost 9 bases, and 7 bases stayed unmatched. The CDR3 spans 15 residues. CDR3 sequence: CASTKRGQGASPLHF. DNA of the CDR3: TGTGCCAGCACCAAACGGGGACAGGGGGCTTCACCCCTCCACTTT.

The chain links TRBV5-1 to TRBJ1-3, with 7 bases aligning to TRBD1. The CDR3 loop spans 14 amino acids. Trimming cost V 2 bases and J 2 bases; bases outside gene matches: 1. Germline V CDR1 and CDR2: SGHRS, YFSETQ. In DNA, the CDR3 is TGCGCCAGCAGCTTCGGGACAGCTGGAAACACCATATATTTT. Translation: CASSFGTAGNTIYF.

CDR3 region: CAWSLGLRYEQYF. The CDR3 region has the DNA TGTGCCTGGAGTTTGGGGCTCCGTTACGAGCAGTACTTC. This chain uses TRBV30 with TRBJ2-5; perhaps TRBD1 as D (5 bases). Matching the DNA end better, TRBJ2-7 makes the J call doubtful. The CDR3 is made up of 13 amino acids. The germline CDR1 and CDR2 sequences are GTSNPN and SVGIG (reference sequence).

The table lists this clone with a few counts. The rearrangement uses TRBV5-5 and TRBJ2-7, with D perhaps TRBD2 (6 bases). CDR3 length: 15 amino acids. Germline loops: CDR1 SGHKS, CDR2 YYEKEE (reference sequence). V was trimmed by 3 bases and J by 0 bases, leaving 13 bases between them. CDR3 DNA sequence: TGTGCCAGCAGCTCCCGGGAGACTAGCTCCTACGAGCAGTACTTC. Translation gives CASSSRETSSYEQYF. The whole variable domain, remainder taken from reference TRBV5-5 and TRBJ2-7, is DAGVTQSPTHLIKTRGQQVTLRCSPISGHKSVSWYQQVLGQGPQFIFQYYEKEERGRGNFPDRFSARQFPNYSSELNVNALLLGDSALYLCASSSRETSSYEQYFGPGTRLTVT.

V usage is TRBV6-5 and J usage is TRBJ2-2, with 9 bases lining up with TRBD1. V lost 6 bases and J lost 2; bases outside the gene matches: 4. Looked up from germline, CDR1 is MNHEY and CDR2 is SVGAGI. The CDR3 is 15 amino acids. CDR3 loop: CASRRGQGNTGELFF. The CDR3 DNA is TGTGCCAGCAGGAGGGGACAGGGAAACACCGGGGAGCTGTTTTTT.

Only a few counts were recorded for this clone. This chain joins TRBV5-1 and TRBJ2-1, with a weak D call TRBD2 (5 bases). The CDR3 is made up of 12 amino acids. Trimming stripped 1 base from V and 7 bases from J, with 6 bases between. Germline assignment: CDR1 SGHRS and CDR2 YFSETQ. Here the CDR3 DNA reads TGCGCCAGCAGCTTGCCGGGAAATGAGCAGTTCTTC. This translates into CASSLPGNEQFF.

Concerning this clone: One end of the junction is discordant with germline, which a read error may explain. This rearrangement joins TRBV7-2 to TRBJ1-5, with 9 bases matching TRBD1. The CDR3 is made up of 13 amino acids. The germline gives CDR1 SGHTA, CDR2 FQGNSA. CDR3 protein: CASSRDRAQPQNF. The CDR3 bases are TGTGCCAGCAGCCGGGACAGGGCCCAGCCCCAGAATTTT.

This clone was counted a few times. The junction shows a germline mismatch at one end, possibly a read error. The chain carries TRBV7-7 and TRBJ2-1, with TRBD1 as a possible D gene (6 bases). Per the germline V gene, CDR1 is SSHAT and CDR2 is FNYEAQ (reference sequence). The CDR3 has 13 residues. This CDR3 reads CASSQDQGREQFF. CDR3 in DNA: TGTGCTAGCAGCCAAGATCAGGGGCGTGAGCAGTTCTTC.

This clone has more than one count but fewer than ten. The J gene is TRBJ1-1, the V gene TRBV6-5; 7 nucleotides align to TRBD1. V gave up 7 bases and J gave up 3 bases; unmatched junction bases: 5. The CDR3 is 13 amino acids. Germline lookup yields CDR1 MNHEY and CDR2 SVGAGI. The CDR3 DNA is TGTGCCAGCACAACAGGGGTGGACACTGAAGCTTTCTTT. It is translated as CASTTGVDTEAFF.

The chain recombines TRBV19 with TRBJ1-5, with TRBD1 matching over 7 bases. CDR3 length: 15 residues. From germline, CDR1 is LNHDA and CDR2 SQIVND (reference sequence). Trimming took 5 bases from V and 12 from J; bases not matched to a gene: 16. The CDR3 loop is CASSLGARQGENQHF. The DNA of the CDR3 is TGTGCCAGTAGTCTGGGGGCGAGACAGGGCGAAAACCAGCATTTT.

The chain recombines TRBV19 with TRBJ2-2; no clear D. Germline CDR1 LNHDA, CDR2 SQIVND (reference sequence). The CDR3 has 14 amino acids. Trimming stripped 4 bases from V and 7 bases from J, with 13 bases between. CDR3 protein: CASSNTIANGELFF. The CDR3 nucleotides are TGTGCCAGTAGTAATACAATTGCCAACGGGGAGCTGTTTTTT.

The chain is built from TRBV25-1 and TRBJ2-5; D may be TRBD1 (5 bases). The germline V and J ends were trimmed by 10 bases and 2 bases, with 8 bases remaining between them. The CDR3 spans 11 residues. Germline V gene sequence: CDR1 MGHDK, CDR2 SYGVNS. The CDR3 loop reads CATRQQETQYF. As DNA, the CDR3 is TGTGCCACCAGACAGCAAGAGACCCAGTACTTC.

This chain connects TRBV28 to TRBJ1-4; D is ambiguous. CDR1 is MDHEN and CDR2 is SYDVKM in the germline V gene. CDR3 size: 16 residues. Trimming took 4 bases from V and 14 from J, leaving 26 bases between them. CDR3 sequence: CASSSTGGPRFERLFF. In nucleotides, the CDR3 is TGTGCCAGCAGTTCAACTGGAGGGCCCAGATTTGAGAGGCTGTTTTTT.

The chain employs TRBV27 and TRBJ2-3; D ambiguous. The CDR3 is made up of 14 amino acids. V lost 6 bases, J lost 0 bases, and 10 bases lay in between. CDR1 MNHEY and CDR2 SMNVEV come from the germline V gene (reference sequence). CDR3 nucleotide sequence: TGTGCCAGCAGCCTATTATGGAGCACAGATACGCAGTATTTT. This encodes CASSLLWSTDTQYF.

The V and J genes are TRBV10-3 and TRBJ1-1; the D gene is possibly TRBD1 (6 bases). The germline gives CDR1 ENHRY, CDR2 SYGVKD. The ends were cut back, 2 bases at V and 5 bases at J, with 12 bases in the middle. CDR3 length: 14 residues. The CDR3 DNA sequence: TGTGCCATCAGTGAGGTACAGGGTGAGACTGAAGCTTTCTTT. Protein: CAISEVQGETEAFF.

The rearrangement uses TRBV30 and TRBJ1-2; D uncertain. The CDR3 loop spans 11 amino acids. The V gene's germline CDR1 is GTSNPN and CDR2 SVGIG (reference sequence). V shed 8 bases and J shed 4 bases, with 11 bases lying between them. This chain's CDR3 is CALLAAYGYTF. CDR3 nucleotides: TGTGCCCTTCTTGCGGCCTATGGCTACACCTTC.

This clone was picked up one time. The chain couples TRBV11-2 to TRBJ2-1, with 11 bases that match TRBD2. Germline assignment: CDR1 SGHAT and CDR2 FQNNGV. CDR3 length: 17 amino acids. Trimming cost V 5 bases and J 8 bases; bases outside gene matches: 14. The CDR3 loop is CASSLGAASGRWDEQFF. For the CDR3, the DNA is TGTGCCAGCAGCCTAGGGGCAGCTAGCGGGAGGTGGGATGAGCAGTTCTTC.